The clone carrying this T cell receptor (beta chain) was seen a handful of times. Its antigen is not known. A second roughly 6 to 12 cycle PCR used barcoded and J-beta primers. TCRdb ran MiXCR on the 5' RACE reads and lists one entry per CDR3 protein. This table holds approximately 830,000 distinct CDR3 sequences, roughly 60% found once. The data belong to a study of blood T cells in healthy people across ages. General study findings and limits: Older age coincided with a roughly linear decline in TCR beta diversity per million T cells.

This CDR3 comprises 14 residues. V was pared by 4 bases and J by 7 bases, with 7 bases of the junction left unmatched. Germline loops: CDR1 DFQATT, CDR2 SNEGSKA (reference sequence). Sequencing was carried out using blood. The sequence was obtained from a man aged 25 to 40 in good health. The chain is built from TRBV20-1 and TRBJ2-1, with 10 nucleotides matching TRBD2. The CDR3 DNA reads TGCAGTGCTACCCAGCGGGGGGGCGTAAATGAGCAGTTCTTC. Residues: CSATQRGGVNEQFF.